Listed here are 17 T cell receptor beta chains from one sample, sequenced in a study of blood T cells in healthy people across ages. A second PCR of roughly 7 to 11 cycles used a sample-barcoded 5' primer and a J-beta primer mix. MiXCR was run by TCRdb on the 5' RACE reads, yielding one entry per CDR3 protein. The data hold 1.5 million to 2 million distinct CDR3 sequences, with 28% observed a single time. The sample comprised blood. The source is a woman under 40 in good health.

The chain combines TRBV7-9 with TRBJ2-3; no clear D gene. Germline V gives CDR1 SEHNR, CDR2 FQNEAQ (reference sequence). The CDR3 is 15 amino acids. The V gene lost 2 bases and the J gene lost 5 bases, with 14 bases spanning the gap. The CDR3 region is CASSLPSRLVDTQYF. The CDR3 coding sequence is TGTGCCAGCAGCTTACCCAGTCGGCTTGTAGATACGCAGTATTTT.

This clonotype came up many times. The CDR3 here is CAPRDNSYEQYF. Here the CDR3 DNA reads TGCGCCCCCCGGGACAACTCCTACGAGCAGTACTTC. The gene calls are TRBV5-1 and TRBJ2-7; the D gene is possibly TRBD1 (6 bases). Germline V gene lookup returns CDR1 SGHRS and CDR2 YFSETQ. The CDR3 is 12 residues long. Deletions cut 10 bases from V and 0 bases from J, with 11 bases between.

This clonotype was seen a handful of times. V gene TRBV7-9 combines with J gene TRBJ2-1; tentative D call: TRBD1 (6 bases). This CDR3 is built from 14 residues. Per the germline V gene, CDR1 is SEHNR and CDR2 is FQNEAQ (reference sequence). Trimming left V 2 bases short and J 6 bases short, with 11 bases between. The CDR3: CASSLIGQLNEQFF. The CDR3 DNA reads TGTGCCAGCAGCTTAATCGGACAGCTCAATGAGCAGTTCTTC.

This clonotype was detected only a few times. The chain employs TRBV7-9 and TRBJ2-5; 10 positions match TRBD1. CDR3 size: 17 residues. Germline loops: CDR1 SEHNR, CDR2 FQNEAQ (reference sequence). V was pared by 2 bases and J by 4 bases, with 10 bases of the junction left unmatched. The CDR3 DNA follows: TGTGCCAGCAGCTTACGAATGGGGGACAGGGGTCGAGAGACCCAGTACTTC. Translation gives CASSLRMGDRGRETQYF.

V and J are TRBV9 and TRBJ1-1; D is possibly TRBD1 (6 bases). The CDR3 length is 16 residues. From germline, CDR1 is SGDLS and CDR2 YYNGEE. V was cut by 3 bases and J by 3 bases, with 18 bases left in between. CDR3 in DNA: TGTGCCAGCAGCGCTCGAACCGACAGGCCCTACACTGAAGCTTTCTTT. It encodes CASSARTDRPYTEAFF.

Concerning this clonotype: This likely comes from a read error, as the CDR3 has no conserved phenylalanine or tryptophan at its end. V gene TRBV6-2 or TRBV6-3 combines with J gene TRBJ2-7, with D perhaps TRBD1 (5 bases). The CDR3 contains 14 residues. V was cut by 6 bases and J by 0 bases, with 12 bases left in between. CDR1 and CDR2 (germline): MNHEY, SVGEGT. The chain's CDR3 is CASSSYRFSYEQYL. The CDR3 nucleotides read TGTGCCAGCAGCTCCTACAGGTTCTCCTACGAGCAGTACTTA.

This clonotype came up many times. This chain uses TRBV7-2 with TRBJ2-7; D is perhaps TRBD1 (6 bases). Germline V gene sequence: CDR1 SGHTA, CDR2 FQGNSA. V lost 4 bases and J 7 bases, leaving 17 bases between the germline ends. The CDR3 is 14 residues long. The DNA for the CDR3 is TGTGCCAGCAGCTCTCTACAGGGACGGGGAGAGCAGTACTTC. As protein: CASSSLQGRGEQYF. Combining the CDR3 with reference TRBV7-2 and TRBJ2-7 gives the whole variable domain GAGVSQSPSNKVTEKGKDVELRCDPISGHTALYWYRQSLGQGLEFLIYFQGNSAPDKSGLPSDRFSAERTGGSVSTLTIQRTQQEDSAVYLCASSSLQGRGEQYFGPGTRLTVT.

This clonotype appeared a few times. J is TRBJ2-7 and V is TRBV27, with D possibly being TRBD1 (5 bases). The CDR3 spans 14 residues. V lost 3 bases, J lost 3 bases, and 12 bases lay in between. Per germline, CDR1 MNHEY and CDR2 SMNVEV (reference sequence). The CDR3: CASSFQRGGYEQYF. In DNA form, the CDR3 reads TGTGCCAGCAGTTTCCAAAGGGGTGGCTACGAGCAGTACTTC.

This clonotype came up a few times. The chain is built from TRBV20-1 and TRBJ2-7; possible D gene TRBD1, 6 bases. From germline, CDR1 is DFQATT and CDR2 SNEGSKA (reference sequence). Trimming removed 3 bases at V and 6 bases at J, with 18 bases between. The CDR3 has 14 residues. The CDR3 DNA sequence: TGCAGTGCTAGTAGGGGCAGGTCAGGGGTCGAGCAGTACTTC. Its translation: CSASRGRSGVEQYF.

The rearrangement links TRBV7-2 to TRBJ2-1, with D uncertain. Per germline, CDR1 SGHTA and CDR2 FQGNSA. V lost 4 bases and J lost 5, with 9 bases in between. This CDR3 contains 13 residues. The CDR3 nucleotides read TGTGCCAGCAGCTCGCCCGGAAACAATGAGCAGTTCTTC. This codes for CASSSPGNNEQFF.

J is TRBJ2-1 and V is TRBV25-1; 8 bases map to TRBD2. The CDR3 has 14 amino acids. V lost 6 bases to trimming and J lost 3 bases; unmatched junction nucleotides: 4. The germline V gene encodes CDR1 MGHDK and CDR2 SYGVNS. The CDR3 is CASRDSGSYNEQFF. Here the CDR3 DNA reads TGTGCCAGCAGGGACAGCGGGAGCTACAATGAGCAGTTCTTC.

Worth noting for this clonotype: This may come from a read error, since a much larger clone is one base off. V gene TRBV5-1 combines with J gene TRBJ2-7; TRBD2 matches 7 bases. There are 14 residues in the CDR3. Germline CDR1 reads SGHRS; CDR2 reads YFSETQ. Losses at the gene ends were 0 bases for V and 5 bases for J; bases not matched to a gene: 5. As DNA, the CDR3 is TGCGCCAGCAGCTTGGTTGGGGAGGGAAACGAGCAGTACTTC. It encodes CASSLVGEGNEQYF.

This clonotype was seen repeatedly, ten times or more. The rearrangement links TRBV6-2 or TRBV6-3 to TRBJ2-1; 8 bases align to TRBD2. Germline loops: CDR1 MNHEY, CDR2 SVGEGT. V shed 0 bases and J 10 bases; nucleotides not matched to a gene: 8. The CDR3 contains 15 residues. The CDR3 DNA follows: TGTGCCAGCAGTTACTCGGGGACTAGTTTTCGGGAGCAGTTCTTC. Its protein product is CASSYSGTSFREQFF.

This clonotype was recorded at least ten times. V and J are TRBV12-3 or TRBV12-4 and TRBJ2-7, with TRBD2 as a possible D gene (6 bases). This CDR3 is 14 amino acids long. The V gene lost 6 bases and the J gene lost 0 bases, with 12 bases spanning the gap. The DNA for the CDR3 is TGTGCCAGCAGGTCGAACGGGAGCTCCTACGAGCAGTACTTC. It is translated as CASRSNGSSYEQYF.

This chain joins TRBV4-3 and TRBJ2-3, with a weak D call TRBD2 (5 bases). Germline-derived CDR1 and CDR2 are LGHNA and YSLEER. The CDR3 spans 16 residues. V lost 4 bases and J 7 bases, leaving 21 bases between the germline ends. As DNA, the CDR3 is TGCGCCAGCAGCCCCCACCAAGGTCGAGGGTTTAATACGCAGTATTTT. It specifies CASSPHQGRGFNTQYF.

This clonotype has at least ten counts. The genes are TRBV7-9 and TRBJ1-2; 7 bases fit TRBD1. Looked up from germline, CDR1 is SEHNR and CDR2 is FQNEAQ (reference sequence). Unmatched junction bases numbered 11, after V lost 1 base and J lost 6 bases. The CDR3 sequence is 16 residues long. CDR3 region: CASSLVRNRGRNGYTF. CDR3 sequence (DNA): TGTGCCAGCAGCTTAGTAAGGAACAGGGGTCGGAATGGCTACACCTTC.

The chain employs TRBV20-1 and TRBJ2-3; 7 nucleotides align to TRBD2. The CDR3 sequence is 16 residues long. V shed 3 bases, J shed 0 bases, and the junction held 9 bases outside the gene matches. Germline CDR1 is DFQATT and CDR2 is SNEGSKA (reference sequence). The CDR3 DNA follows: TGCAGTGCTAGGGGGGGGAGTAGCCCTAGCACAGATACGCAGTATTTT. This translates into CSARGGSSPSTDTQYF.